This passage covers 10 T cell receptor beta chains from one sample sequenced in a study of blood T cell repertoires in COVID-19. This table comes from immunoSEQ multiplex PCR, and its TCRdb copy is limited to in-frame clones, with some not included. Here the sample spans around 170,000 clones, 70% to 90% being singletons. Sample: peripheral blood. These receptors were obtained from a man aged 50 or older with active or convalescent COVID-19.

The CDR3 sequence: CASSSQPGVAQPQHF. Written as DNA, the CDR3 is TGTGCCAGCAGCTCCCAGCCCGGGGTGGCTCAGCCCCAGCATTTT. The V gene is TRBV7-2, the J gene TRBJ1-5; D gene unclear. This CDR3 comprises 15 residues. Germline-derived CDR1 and CDR2 are SGHTA and FQGNSA. Trimming cost V 4 bases and J 6 bases, with 16 bases left between them.

This chain links TRBV7-9 with TRBJ2-2, with TRBD1 matching over 7 bases. CDR1 is SEHNR and CDR2 is FQNEAQ in the germline V gene (reference sequence). The CDR3 covers 15 residues. J was trimmed by 4 bases and V by 1 base; bases with no gene match: 3. The CDR3 DNA sequence: TGTGCCAGCAGCTTAGGACAGGGTTTCACCGGGGAGCTGTTTTTT. Protein product: CASSLGQGFTGELFF. The whole variable domain, filled in from reference TRBV7-9 and TRBJ2-2, reads DTGVSQNPRHKITKRGQNVTFRCDPISEHNRLYWYRQTLGQGPEFLTYFQNEAQLEKSRLLSDRFSAERPKGSFSTLEIQRTEQGDSAMYLCASSLGQGFTGELFFGEGSRLTVL.

The chain joins TRBV5-3 to TRBJ1-5; unclear D gene. TRBV5-3 has ORF status, its function being uncertain. Between the trimmed V and J ends, which lost 10 bases and 4 bases, there was a span of 21 bases. The CDR3 loop spans 15 amino acids. CDR3: CAGVWTGKDNQPQHF. The CDR3, as DNA: TGTGCCGGAGTCTGGACGGGGAAAGATAATCAGCCCCAGCATTTT.

The V call is TRBV5-1, the J call TRBJ1-4, with 7 nucleotides matching TRBD1. The germline CDR1 and CDR2 sequences are SGHRS and YFSETQ. V shed 4 bases and J 7 bases; nucleotides not matched to a gene: 10. The CDR3 covers 15 residues. The chain's CDR3 is CASSRGQETVEKLFF. CDR3 bases: TGCGCCAGCAGCCGCGGACAGGAAACAGTTGAAAAACTGTTTTTT.

V gene TRBV6-2 or TRBV6-3 combines with J gene TRBJ1-4; unclear D gene. CDR1 is MNHEY and CDR2 is SVGEGT in the germline V gene. V lost 6 bases to trimming and J lost 4 bases, with 18 bases between them. CDR3 length: 16 residues. CDR3 nucleotides: TGTGCCAGCAGCCCCGTTCCAGGTCCTCGTAATGAAAAACTGTTTTTT. Its translation is CASSPVPGPRNEKLFF.

The CDR3 DNA reads TGTGCCAGCAGCCCACAGGGGAACACTGAAGCTTTCTTT. Translating it yields CASSPQGNTEAFF. The chain is built from TRBV7-3 and TRBJ1-1; maybe TRBD1 (6 bases). Germline V gives CDR1 SGHTA, CDR2 FQGTGA. V was cut by 5 bases and J by 1 base, with 8 bases left in between. This CDR3 spans 13 amino acids.

CDR3 amino acids: CASSLGRDSNQPQHF. The CDR3 coding sequence is TGTGCCAGCAGCTTGGGCAGGGATAGCAATCAGCCCCAGCATTTT. V gene TRBV5-7 combines with J gene TRBJ1-5, with a tentative D call TRBD1 (5 bases). TRBV5-7 counts as an open reading frame of uncertain function. There are 15 residues in the CDR3. Trimming shortened V by 0 bases and J by 0 bases, and 7 bases separated the two germline ends.

The CDR3 region is CASSQDTSFEQFF. The CDR3 DNA reads TGCGCCAGCAGCCAGGATACTAGCTTTGAGCAGTTCTTC. The chain links TRBV4-1 to TRBJ2-1, with TRBD2 as a possible D gene (6 bases). The CDR3 has 13 amino acids. CDR1 MGHRA and CDR2 YSYEKL come from the germline V gene. Deletions cut 3 bases from V and 9 bases from J, with 12 bases between.

This chain uses TRBV9 with TRBJ2-3; D perhaps matches TRBD1 (6 bases). Germline V gene data show CDR1 as SGDLS and CDR2 as YYNGEE. The ends were cut back, 0 bases at V and 1 base at J, with 15 bases in the middle. The CDR3 runs to 17 residues. The CDR3 spells CASSVEGVGRGTDTQYF. DNA of the CDR3: TGTGCCAGCAGCGTAGAGGGGGTGGGCCGGGGCACAGATACGCAGTATTTT.

The V gene is TRBV2, the J gene TRBJ1-3, with 7 bases that match TRBD1. The CDR3 has 13 residues. Trimming removed 7 bases from V and 4 bases from J; junction bases left unmatched: 4. Germline lookup yields CDR1 SNHLY and CDR2 FYNNEI. The CDR3 nucleotides read TGTGCCAGCAACCAGGGGGAAGGAAACACCATATATTTT. The encoded protein is CASNQGEGNTIYF.